This TCR beta chain was captured in a study of long-term antiretroviral therapy in people with HIV. The immunoSEQ assay was v3.0, run at survey level. Profiled with immunoSEQ multiplex PCR; TCRdb holds only in-frame clones, not every one. This table has around 23,000 clones, roughly 87% appearing once. The CDR3 spans 15 residues. From germline, CDR1 is SGHTA and CDR2 FQGNSA. V was trimmed by 3 bases and J by 9 bases, leaving 18 bases between them. The specimen comprised unsorted PBMCs, sampled 1.8 years before starting antiretroviral therapy. The J gene is TRBJ1-5, the V gene TRBV7-2; D remains ambiguous. The source of this sequence is a man aged 50 or older with HIV. The CDR3: CASSFIHPGDMPQHF. The CDR3 region has the DNA TGTGCCAGCAGCTTTATACATCCAGGCGACATGCCCCAGCATTTT. The variable domain in full, completed from reference TRBV7-2 and TRBJ1-5, reads GAGVSQSPSNKVTEKGKDVELRCDPISGHTALYWYRQSLGQGLEFLIYFQGNSAPDKSGLPSDRFSAERTGGSVSTLTIQRTQQEDSAVYLCASSFIHPGDMPQHFGDGTRLSIL.